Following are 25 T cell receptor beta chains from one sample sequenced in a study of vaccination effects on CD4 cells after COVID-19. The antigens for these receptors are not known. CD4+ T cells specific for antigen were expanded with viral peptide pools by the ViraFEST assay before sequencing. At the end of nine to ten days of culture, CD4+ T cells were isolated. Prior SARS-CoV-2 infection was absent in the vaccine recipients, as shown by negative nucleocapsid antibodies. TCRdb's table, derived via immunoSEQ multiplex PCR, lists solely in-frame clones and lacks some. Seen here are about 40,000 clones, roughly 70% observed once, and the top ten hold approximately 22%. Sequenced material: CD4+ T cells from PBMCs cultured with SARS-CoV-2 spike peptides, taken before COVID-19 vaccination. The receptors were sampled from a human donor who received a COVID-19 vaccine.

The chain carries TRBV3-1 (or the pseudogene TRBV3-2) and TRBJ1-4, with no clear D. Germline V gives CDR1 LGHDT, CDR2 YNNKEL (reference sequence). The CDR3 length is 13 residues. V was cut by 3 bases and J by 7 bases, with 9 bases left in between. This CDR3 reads CASSHTGGEKLFF. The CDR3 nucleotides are TGTGCCAGCAGCCATACCGGCGGTGAAAAACTGTTTTTT.

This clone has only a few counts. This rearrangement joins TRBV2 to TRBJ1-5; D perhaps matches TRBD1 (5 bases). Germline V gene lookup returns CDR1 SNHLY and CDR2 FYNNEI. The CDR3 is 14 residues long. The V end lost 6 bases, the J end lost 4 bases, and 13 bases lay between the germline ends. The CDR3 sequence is CASRPDSRNQPQHF. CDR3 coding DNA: TGTGCCAGCAGACCCGACAGCCGTAATCAGCCCCAGCATTTT.

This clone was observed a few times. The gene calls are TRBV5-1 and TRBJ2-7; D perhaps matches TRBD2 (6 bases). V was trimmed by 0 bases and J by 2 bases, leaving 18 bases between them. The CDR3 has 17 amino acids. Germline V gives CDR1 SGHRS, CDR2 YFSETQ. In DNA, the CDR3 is TGCGCCAGCAGCTTGGGGGGCGGGACTCCACTCGCCTACGAGCAGTACTTC. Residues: CASSLGGGTPLAYEQYF.

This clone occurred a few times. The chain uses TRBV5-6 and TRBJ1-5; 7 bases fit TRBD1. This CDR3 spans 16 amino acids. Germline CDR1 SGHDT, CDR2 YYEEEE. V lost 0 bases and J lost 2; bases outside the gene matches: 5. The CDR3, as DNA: TGTGCCAGCAGCTTGGCCAAGGGGACAGGCAATCAGCCCCAGCATTTT. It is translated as CASSLAKGTGNQPQHF.

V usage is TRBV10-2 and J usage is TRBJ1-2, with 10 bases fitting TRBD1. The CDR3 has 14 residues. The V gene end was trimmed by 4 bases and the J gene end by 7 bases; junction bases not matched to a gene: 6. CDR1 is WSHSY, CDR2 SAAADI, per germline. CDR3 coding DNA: TGCGCCAGCAGTGCCCCGGGACAGGGGTCTGGCTACACCTTC. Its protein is CASSAPGQGSGYTF.

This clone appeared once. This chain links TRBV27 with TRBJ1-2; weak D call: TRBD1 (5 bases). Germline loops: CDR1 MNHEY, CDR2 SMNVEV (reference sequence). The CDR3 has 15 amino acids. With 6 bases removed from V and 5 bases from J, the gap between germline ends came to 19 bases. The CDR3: CASSRTLSTGYGYTF. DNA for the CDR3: TGTGCCAGCAGCCGGACATTATCGACCGGGTATGGCTACACCTTC.

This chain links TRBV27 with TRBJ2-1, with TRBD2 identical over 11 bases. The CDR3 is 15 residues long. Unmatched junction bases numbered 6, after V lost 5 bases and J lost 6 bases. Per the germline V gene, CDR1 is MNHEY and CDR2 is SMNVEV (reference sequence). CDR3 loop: CASSKLAGASNEQFF. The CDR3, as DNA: TGTGCCAGCAGTAAACTAGCGGGAGCTAGCAATGAGCAGTTCTTC.

CDR3 sequence reads: CASSPQRQETQYF. The CDR3 DNA sequence: TGTGCCAGCTCACCACAGAGGCAAGAGACCCAGTACTTC. The chain is built from TRBV18 and TRBJ2-5; D not certain. The CDR3 spans 13 residues. V was cut by 1 base and J by 2 bases, with 5 bases left in between. CDR1 is KGHSH, CDR2 LQKENI, per germline.

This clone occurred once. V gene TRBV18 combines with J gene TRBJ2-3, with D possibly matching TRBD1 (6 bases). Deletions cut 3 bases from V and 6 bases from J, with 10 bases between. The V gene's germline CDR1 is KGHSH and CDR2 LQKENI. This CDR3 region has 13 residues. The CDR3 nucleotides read TGTGCCAGCTCACCCAACAGGGACGATACGCAGTATTTT. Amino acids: CASSPNRDDTQYF.

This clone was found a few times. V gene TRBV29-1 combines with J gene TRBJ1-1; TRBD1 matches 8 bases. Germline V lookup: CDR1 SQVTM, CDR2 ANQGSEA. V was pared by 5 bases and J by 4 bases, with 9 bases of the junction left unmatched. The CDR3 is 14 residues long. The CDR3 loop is CSVFRTGISTEAFF. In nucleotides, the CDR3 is TGCAGCGTTTTCCGGACAGGGATTAGCACTGAAGCTTTCTTT.

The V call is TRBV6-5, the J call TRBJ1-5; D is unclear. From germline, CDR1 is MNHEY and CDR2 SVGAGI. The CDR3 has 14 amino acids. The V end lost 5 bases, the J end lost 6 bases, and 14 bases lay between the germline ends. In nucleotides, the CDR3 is TGTGCCAGCAGTCCCACACTGACGTCTCAGCCCCAGCATTTT. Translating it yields CASSPTLTSQPQHF.

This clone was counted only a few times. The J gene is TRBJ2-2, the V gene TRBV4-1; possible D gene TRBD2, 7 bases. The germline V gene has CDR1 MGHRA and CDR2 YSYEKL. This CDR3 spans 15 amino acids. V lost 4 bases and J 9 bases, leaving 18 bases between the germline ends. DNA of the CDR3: TGCGCCAGCAGCCCACTCCACCGGGGGGCAAGGGAGCTGTTTTTT. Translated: CASSPLHRGARELFF.

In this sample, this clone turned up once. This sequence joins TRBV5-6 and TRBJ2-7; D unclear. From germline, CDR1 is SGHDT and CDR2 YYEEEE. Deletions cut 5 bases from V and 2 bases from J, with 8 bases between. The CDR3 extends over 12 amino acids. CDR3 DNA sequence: TGTGCCAGCAGTCTGACCCCCTACGAGCAGTACTTC. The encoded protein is CASSLTPYEQYF.

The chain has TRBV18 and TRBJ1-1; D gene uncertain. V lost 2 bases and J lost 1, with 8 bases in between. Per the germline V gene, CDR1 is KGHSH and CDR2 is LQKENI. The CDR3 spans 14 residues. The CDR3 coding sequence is TGTGCCAGCTCACCAGACCTAGCGAACACTGAAGCTTTCTTT. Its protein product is CASSPDLANTEAFF.

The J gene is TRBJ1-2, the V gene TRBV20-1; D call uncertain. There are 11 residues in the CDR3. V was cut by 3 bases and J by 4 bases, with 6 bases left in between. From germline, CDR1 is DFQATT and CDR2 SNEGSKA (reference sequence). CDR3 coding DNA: TGCAGTGCTAGCCCGGGCTATGGCTACACCTTC. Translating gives CSASPGYGYTF.

The CDR3 DNA reads as TGTGCCAGCAGCCTCAGACCGAGCGGGAGCTCCTACAATGAGCAGTTCTTC. It codes for CASSLRPSGSSYNEQFF. V usage is TRBV3-1 (or the pseudogene TRBV3-2) and J usage is TRBJ2-1, with 8 positions matching TRBD2. CDR1 LGHDT and CDR2 YNNKEL come from the germline V gene (reference sequence). After removal of 4 bases from V and 0 bases from J, the junction contained 8 bases not matched to a gene. This CDR3 is 17 amino acids long.

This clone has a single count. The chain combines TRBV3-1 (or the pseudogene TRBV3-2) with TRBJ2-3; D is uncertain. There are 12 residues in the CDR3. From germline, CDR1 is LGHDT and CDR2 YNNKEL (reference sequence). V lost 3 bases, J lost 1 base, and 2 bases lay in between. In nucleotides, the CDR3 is TGTGCCAGCAGCCAGGGCACAGATACGCAGTATTTT. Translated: CASSQGTDTQYF.

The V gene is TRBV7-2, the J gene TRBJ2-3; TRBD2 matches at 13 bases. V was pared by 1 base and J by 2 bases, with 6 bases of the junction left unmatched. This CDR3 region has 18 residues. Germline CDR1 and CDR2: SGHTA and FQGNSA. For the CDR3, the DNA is TGTGCCAGCAGCTTAGAACTAGCGGGAGGGCCGACCACAGATACGCAGTATTTT. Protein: CASSLELAGGPTTDTQYF.

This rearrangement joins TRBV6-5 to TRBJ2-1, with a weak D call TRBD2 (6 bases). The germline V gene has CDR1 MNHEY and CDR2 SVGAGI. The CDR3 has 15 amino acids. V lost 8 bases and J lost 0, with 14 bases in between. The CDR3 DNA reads TGTGCCAGCGTTCTAGCGCTGAGCTCCTACAATGAGCAGTTCTTC. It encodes CASVLALSSYNEQFF.

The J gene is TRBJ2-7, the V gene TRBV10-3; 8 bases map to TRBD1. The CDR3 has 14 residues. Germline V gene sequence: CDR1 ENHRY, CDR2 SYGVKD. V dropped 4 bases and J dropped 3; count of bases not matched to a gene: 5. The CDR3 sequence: CAISGAGGGYEQYF. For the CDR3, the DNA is TGTGCCATCAGTGGGGCAGGGGGCGGCTACGAGCAGTACTTC.

This CDR3 is CASSLRQGDFYEQYF. The DNA for the CDR3 is TGTGCCAGCAGCTTAAGACAGGGGGATTTCTACGAGCAGTACTTC. This rearrangement joins TRBV11-2 to TRBJ2-7; 9 bases map to TRBD1. CDR3 length: 15 amino acids. Germline V gene sequence: CDR1 SGHAT, CDR2 FQNNGV. The junction had 5 bases not matched to a gene; V was cut back by 2 bases and J by 3 bases.

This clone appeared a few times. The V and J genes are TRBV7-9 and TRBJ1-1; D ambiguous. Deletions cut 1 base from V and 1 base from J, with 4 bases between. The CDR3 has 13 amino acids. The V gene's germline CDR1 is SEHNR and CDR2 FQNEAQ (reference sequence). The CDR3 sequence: CASSLDRNTEAFF. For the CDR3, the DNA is TGTGCCAGCAGCTTAGACAGGAACACTGAAGCTTTCTTT.

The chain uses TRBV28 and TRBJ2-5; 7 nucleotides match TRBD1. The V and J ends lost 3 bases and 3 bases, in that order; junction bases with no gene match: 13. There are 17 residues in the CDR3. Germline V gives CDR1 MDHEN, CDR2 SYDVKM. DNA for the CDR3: TGTGCCAGCAGTTTCAGGACAGGACTCCCTTGGAAAGAGACCCAGTACTTC. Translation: CASSFRTGLPWKETQYF.

CDR3 in amino acids: CASSGGTSGSRFKNEQFF. DNA for the CDR3: TGTGCCAGCAGTGGCGGGACTAGCGGGAGTAGGTTTAAAAATGAGCAGTTCTTC. The chain has TRBV6-1 and TRBJ2-1; 14 bases match TRBD2. This CDR3 comprises 18 residues. Germline V gene lookup returns CDR1 MNHNS and CDR2 SASEGT. With V trimmed by 4 bases and J by 7 bases, 12 bases remained unmatched.

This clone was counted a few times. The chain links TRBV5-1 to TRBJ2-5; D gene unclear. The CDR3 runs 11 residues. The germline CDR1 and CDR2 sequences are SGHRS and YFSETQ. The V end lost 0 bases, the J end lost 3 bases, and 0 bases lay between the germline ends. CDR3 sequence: CASSLEETQYF. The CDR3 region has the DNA TGCGCCAGCAGCTTGGAAGAGACCCAGTACTTC.